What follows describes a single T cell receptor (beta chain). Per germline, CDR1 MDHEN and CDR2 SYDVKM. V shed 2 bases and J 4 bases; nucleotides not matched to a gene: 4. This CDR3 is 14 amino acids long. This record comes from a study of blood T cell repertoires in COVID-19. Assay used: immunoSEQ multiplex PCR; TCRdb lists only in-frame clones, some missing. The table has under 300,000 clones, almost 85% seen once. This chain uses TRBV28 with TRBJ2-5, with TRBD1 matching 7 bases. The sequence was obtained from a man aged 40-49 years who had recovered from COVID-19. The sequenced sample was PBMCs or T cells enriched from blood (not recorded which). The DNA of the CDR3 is TGTGCCAGCAGTTTAAACCCAGGGGGAGAGACCCAGTACTTC. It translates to CASSLNPGGETQYF.